The TCR beta chain described here comes from a study of monozygotic twins with inflammatory bowel disease. For every TCR library, approximately 3,300 ng of total RNA was used. TCRdb derives one entry per CDR3 protein from the 5' RACE reads, leaving out DNA. The sample table sets out 400,000 or so distinct CDR3 sequences. The CDR3 totals 15 residues. CDR1 and CDR2 from the germline V gene are LNHNV and YYDKDF (reference sequence). V gene TRBV15 combines with J gene TRBJ2-7; TCRdb returns TRBD2, unconfirmable since there is no DNA. Sequencing used blood. This sequence was found in a human donor with ulcerative colitis or Crohn's disease, or a healthy co-twin of an affected twin (not recorded which). The CDR3 protein is CATSRTSGGEDEQYF.